Listed here are 32 T cell receptor beta chains from one sample, sequenced in a study of cytomegalovirus exposure and HLA in healthy donors. It was with 60 Vbeta and 13 Jbeta primers that the PCR ran. Sequencing used immunoSEQ multiplex PCR; TCRdb keeps in-frame clones, though not all of them. Of about 62,000 clones listed, over 60% were seen once; the top ten hold 5% to 7%. Sequencing was carried out using PBMCs. The source is a woman in her twenties or thirties in good health and CMV-seronegative.

The chain recombines TRBV27 with TRBJ1-3; D is uncertain. The CDR3 sequence is 19 residues long. The germline CDR1 and CDR2 sequences are MNHEY and SMNVEV (reference sequence). The V end lost 3 bases, the J end lost 0 bases, and 21 bases lay between the germline ends. Here the CDR3 DNA reads TGTGCCAGCAGTTTTGGATCAGGTCGGGGAACACACTCTGGAAACACCATATATTTT. It codes for CASSFGSGRGTHSGNTIYF.

The V and J genes are TRBV4-3 and TRBJ1-1; D remains ambiguous. The CDR3 is made up of 15 amino acids. CDR1 is LGHNA and CDR2 is YSLEER in the germline V gene. V gave up 0 bases and J gave up 0 bases, with 8 bases separating them. CDR3 DNA sequence: TGCGCCAGCAGCCAAGATCGGTACCTGAACACTGAAGCTTTCTTT. Its protein product is CASSQDRYLNTEAFF.

CDR3: CASSAPYTELQRGYTF. CDR3 in DNA: TGTGCCAGCAGTGCCCCCTACACCGAGCTGCAGCGTGGCTACACCTTC. J is TRBJ1-2 and V is TRBV2, with unresolved D. Germline V gene data show CDR1 as SNHLY and CDR2 as FYNNEI. The CDR3 loop spans 16 amino acids. V was pared by 4 bases and J by 7 bases, with 22 bases between.

This clone was counted once. The chain carries TRBV5-5 and TRBJ2-7, with a tentative D call TRBD1 (6 bases). V gave up 2 bases and J gave up 6 bases, with 15 bases separating them. Per germline, CDR1 SGHKS and CDR2 YYEKEE (reference sequence). The length of the CDR3 is 14 residues. CDR3 region: CASSLSQGMGEQYV. The CDR3 region has the DNA TGTGCCAGCAGCTTAAGCCAGGGGATGGGCGAGCAGTACGTC.

The chain joins TRBV28 to TRBJ2-3, with 13 bases that match TRBD2. The CDR3 spans 15 residues. CDR1 and CDR2 from the germline V gene are MDHEN and SYDVKM. V lost 10 bases, J lost 5 bases, and 9 bases stayed unmatched. The CDR3 spells CATRTSGSVGDTQYF. The CDR3 DNA reads as TGTGCCACCAGGACTAGCGGGAGTGTAGGAGATACGCAGTATTTT.

The CDR3 DNA is TGTGCCAGCACCTCGGACAGGGGGCGTGAAAAACTGTTTTTT. Protein sequence: CASTSDRGREKLFF. The chain combines TRBV2 with TRBJ1-4, with 11 bases identical to TRBD1. This CDR3 has 14 residues. CDR1 is SNHLY, CDR2 FYNNEI, per germline. V lost 7 bases to trimming and J lost 7 bases; unmatched junction nucleotides: 5.

This clone was observed a single time. This rearrangement joins TRBV5-1 to TRBJ1-4; D unclear. Trimming removed 1 base from V and 3 bases from J, with 10 bases in between. CDR1 is SGHRS, CDR2 YFSETQ, per germline. The CDR3 contains 15 residues. CDR3 sequence: CASSLQNGANEKLFF. The CDR3 DNA is TGCGCCAGCAGCTTGCAGAACGGGGCTAATGAAAAACTGTTTTTT. Full variable domain (missing parts from reference TRBV5-1 and TRBJ1-4): KAGVTQTPRYLIKTRGQQVTLSCSPISGHRSVSWYQQTPGQGLQFLFEYFSETQRNKGNFPGRFSGRQFSNSRSEMNVSTLELGDSALYLCASSLQNGANEKLFFGSGTQLSVL.

V is TRBV5-1 and J is TRBJ2-3, with TRBD2 identical over 9 bases. Germline V gives CDR1 SGHRS, CDR2 YFSETQ. The J segment lost 4 bases and the V segment lost 2 bases, leaving 5 bases of the junction unmatched. The CDR3 totals 15 residues. CDR3 sequence (DNA): TGCGCCAGCAGCTTAGGCGGGAGGGATGCAGATACGCAGTATTTT. It specifies CASSLGGRDADTQYF. The full variable domain, in which reference TRBV5-1 and TRBJ2-3 provide the parts outside the CDR3, is KAGVTQTPRYLIKTRGQQVTLSCSPISGHRSVSWYQQTPGQGLQFLFEYFSETQRNKGNFPGRFSGRQFSNSRSEMNVSTLELGDSALYLCASSLGGRDADTQYFGPGTRLTVL.

The chain carries TRBV7-8 and TRBJ1-2; D may be TRBD1 (5 bases). Trimming cost V 5 bases and J 4 bases, with 17 bases left between them. Looked up from germline, CDR1 is SGHVS and CDR2 is FQNEAQ. This CDR3 region has 15 residues. In nucleotides, the CDR3 is TGTGCCAGCAGCCGGACCGGGAGGGGTCCCTATGGCTACACCTTC. It specifies CASSRTGRGPYGYTF.

The chain joins TRBV6-5 to TRBJ2-7; 9 nucleotides match TRBD2. CDR1 MNHEY and CDR2 SVGAGI come from the germline V gene. The V gene end was trimmed by 6 bases and the J gene end by 4 bases; junction bases not matched to a gene: 10. The CDR3 has 15 residues. The CDR3 bases are TGTGCCAGCAGCCCGGGGGGTAGCGGGAGATACGAGCAGTACGTC. Translation: CASSPGGSGRYEQYV.

The genes are TRBV5-4 and TRBJ1-2, with a possible D match to TRBD1 (6 bases). Trimming shortened V by 2 bases and J by 6 bases, and 14 bases separated the two germline ends. CDR3 size: 14 residues. Germline V gives CDR1 SGHNT, CDR2 YYREEE (reference sequence). The DNA for the CDR3 is TGTGCCAGCAGCTTCAGCGGAAAGGGGGATGGCTACACCTTC. Translated, it gives CASSFSGKGDGYTF. The full variable domain, rest sourced from reference TRBV5-4 and TRBJ1-2, is ETGVTQSPTHLIKTRGQQVTLRCSSQSGHNTVSWYQQALGQGPQFIFQYYREEENGRGNFPPRFSGLQFPNYSSELNVNALELDDSALYLCASSFSGKGDGYTFGSGTRLTVV.

This clone was counted between two and nine times. V gene TRBV4-1 combines with J gene TRBJ2-1; TRBD2 agrees at 7 bases. The CDR3 is 14 amino acids. Germline CDR1 MGHRA, CDR2 YSYEKL. V lost 1 base, J lost 9 bases, and 6 bases stayed unmatched. The CDR3: CASSQAGGFGEQFF. In nucleotides, the CDR3 is TGCGCCAGCAGCCAAGCGGGAGGATTTGGTGAGCAGTTCTTC.

This clone was counted a single time. V and J are TRBV19 and TRBJ2-4; 9 bases match TRBD1. The CDR3 consists of 16 residues. CDR1 is LNHDA, CDR2 SQIVND, per germline (reference sequence). The trim removed 5 bases at V and 0 bases at J, leaving 5 bases unmatched. The CDR3 protein is CASSLPGQGAKNIQYF. The DNA of the CDR3 is TGTGCCAGTAGTTTACCGGGACAGGGAGCCAAAAACATTCAGTACTTC.

The chain recombines TRBV10-1 with TRBJ2-3; D gene uncertain. The CDR3 is 14 residues long. V lost 3 bases and J lost 5, with 12 bases in between. Germline V lookup: CDR1 WNHNN, CDR2 SYGVQD (reference sequence). The CDR3 region is CASSDGGEEDTQYF. Written as DNA, the CDR3 is TGCGCCAGCAGTGATGGCGGCGAAGAAGATACGCAGTATTTT.

J is TRBJ2-5 and V is TRBV19; 8 bases fit TRBD1. This CDR3 has 15 residues. With V trimmed by 3 bases and J by 2 bases, 5 bases remained unmatched. Germline V lookup: CDR1 LNHDA, CDR2 SQIVND (reference sequence). The CDR3 here is CASSMRGQEQETQYF. For the CDR3, the DNA is TGTGCCAGTAGTATGCGGGGACAGGAACAAGAGACCCAGTACTTC.

This clone has just one count. V usage is TRBV18 and J usage is TRBJ2-7; 10 bases fit TRBD2. Losses at the gene ends were 5 bases for V and 3 bases for J; bases not matched to a gene: 4. CDR1 and CDR2 (germline): KGHSH, LQKENI. CDR3 length equals 14 residues. The CDR3 spells CASSTTSGIYEQYF. CDR3 bases: TGTGCCAGCTCAACCACTAGCGGGATCTACGAGCAGTACTTC.

This chain joins TRBV19 and TRBJ2-5, with TRBD2 matching over 14 bases. V lost 2 bases and J lost 6; bases outside the gene matches: 14. Germline V gene sequence: CDR1 LNHDA, CDR2 SQIVND (reference sequence). CDR3 length: 19 residues. The CDR3 loop is CASSISPRLAGGPEQTQYF. The CDR3 nucleotides are TGTGCCAGTAGTATATCACCCCGACTAGCGGGAGGGCCTGAGCAGACCCAGTACTTC.

This sequence joins TRBV6-5 and TRBJ2-7; D may be TRBD1 (5 bases). Deletions cut 5 bases from V and 7 bases from J, with 15 bases between. CDR3 size: 13 residues. Germline CDR1 MNHEY, CDR2 SVGAGI. The CDR3 coding sequence is TGTGCCAGCAGTACACAGGCGCTGGGGGAGCAGTACTTC. The encoded protein is CASSTQALGEQYF.

As to this clone: Other DNA sequences within the sample encode an identical CDR3. The CDR3 spells CASSYAENTEAFF. CDR3 coding DNA: TGTGCCAGCAGTTACGCGGAGAACACTGAAGCTTTCTTT. The genes are TRBV6-5 and TRBJ1-1; no clear D gene. CDR1 MNHEY and CDR2 SVGAGI come from the germline V gene. The CDR3 extends over 13 amino acids. The V gene lost 2 bases and the J gene lost 1 base, with 5 bases spanning the gap.

CDR3 protein: CASSLGQGGSYEQYF. The CDR3 region has the DNA TGTGCCAGCAGTTTGGGTCAGGGGGGATCCTACGAGCAGTACTTC. This sequence joins TRBV27 and TRBJ2-7; possible D gene TRBD1, 7 bases. The V gene's germline CDR1 is MNHEY and CDR2 SMNVEV (reference sequence). The CDR3 is 15 amino acids. V was shortened by 3 bases and J by 1 base, with 13 bases between the two germline ends.

This clone has only a few counts. The CDR3, as DNA: TGTGCCAGCAGCCTAGAAGGGGTCGCTAGGAAAGAGACCCAGTACTTC. It encodes CASSLEGVARKETQYF. V gene TRBV7-9 combines with J gene TRBJ2-5, with D perhaps matching TRBD1 (5 bases). Trimming took 5 bases from V and 3 from J, leaving 19 bases between them. This CDR3 has 16 amino acids. Germline V gene sequence: CDR1 SEHNR, CDR2 FQNEAQ (reference sequence).

The chain recombines TRBV18 with TRBJ1-4; 8 bases match TRBD1. Germline lookup yields CDR1 KGHSH and CDR2 LQKENI. This CDR3 spans 15 amino acids. The V and J ends lost 5 bases and 8 bases, in that order; junction bases with no gene match: 10. CDR3 in amino acids: CASSARQGRGEKLFF. The CDR3 nucleotides read TGTGCCAGCTCAGCCCGACAGGGGAGGGGAGAAAAACTGTTTTTT.

This sequence joins TRBV4-3 and TRBJ1-3, with D perhaps TRBD1 (5 bases). The ends were cut back, 0 bases at V and 8 bases at J, with 17 bases in the middle. The CDR3 covers 16 residues. Germline V gene data show CDR1 as LGHNA and CDR2 as YSLEER. CDR3 sequence: CASSQEGRASVDTIYF. The CDR3 DNA sequence: TGCGCCAGCAGCCAAGAGGGCAGGGCGTCGGTAGACACCATATATTTT.

The J gene is TRBJ2-6, the V gene TRBV19, with a tentative D call TRBD2 (6 bases). Trimming cost V 7 bases and J 0 bases, with 16 bases left between them. This CDR3 is 17 amino acids long. CDR1 is LNHDA and CDR2 is SQIVND in the germline V gene (reference sequence). Here the CDR3 DNA reads TGTGCCAGTAACCTGGAGGGGTTCCGCTCTGGGGCCAACGTCCTGACTTTC. Protein sequence: CASNLEGFRSGANVLTF.

This clone was counted a few times. The chain links TRBV5-4 to TRBJ2-5; 8 nucleotides line up with TRBD1. CDR1 is SGHNT, CDR2 YYREEE, per germline (reference sequence). The CDR3 totals 16 residues. V lost 4 bases and J lost 1; bases outside the gene matches: 9. This CDR3 reads CASSPAGQGFQETQYF. In DNA form, the CDR3 reads TGTGCCAGCAGCCCCGCCGGACAGGGATTCCAAGAGACCCAGTACTTC.

The chain uses TRBV19 and TRBJ2-3; no clear D gene. This CDR3 spans 15 amino acids. The germline V gene has CDR1 LNHDA and CDR2 SQIVND (reference sequence). Deletions cut 3 bases from V and 6 bases from J, with 16 bases between. CDR3 region: CASSIAYLEADTQYF. The CDR3 nucleotides read TGTGCCAGTAGTATCGCCTATCTCGAGGCCGATACGCAGTATTTT.

This clone was detected a few times. CDR3 nucleotide sequence: TGTGCCAGCAGCCCGTTAGCGGGAGTTGGTGAGCAGTTCTTC. Its translation is CASSPLAGVGEQFF. This chain joins TRBV7-2 and TRBJ2-1; TRBD2 matches 9 bases. Germline CDR1 is SGHTA and CDR2 is FQGNSA. The CDR3 runs 14 residues. After removal of 5 bases from V and 9 bases from J, the junction contained 8 bases not matched to a gene.

This chain links TRBV18 with TRBJ2-2, with 13 bases identical to TRBD2. In germline, CDR1 is KGHSH, CDR2 LQKENI. The CDR3 consists of 17 residues. V lost 4 bases to trimming and J lost 4 bases; unmatched junction nucleotides: 6. CDR3: CASSLRTSGSVTGELFF. DNA for the CDR3: TGTGCCAGCTCACTTAGGACTAGCGGGAGTGTCACCGGGGAGCTGTTTTTT.

This chain links TRBV30 with TRBJ2-5; D not certain. Germline loops: CDR1 GTSNPN, CDR2 SVGIG (reference sequence). The CDR3 consists of 14 residues. Trimming took off 2 bases at V and 1 base at J, with 11 bases between the two ends. As DNA, the CDR3 is TGTGCCTGGAGTCAGTGGCAGGTCCAAGAGACCCAGTACTTC. It codes for CAWSQWQVQETQYF.

The V and J genes are TRBV7-3 and TRBJ2-1; 7 bases agree with TRBD2. CDR3 length: 20 amino acids. Trimming at V came to 2 bases and at J to 0 bases, leaving 16 bases not matched to a gene. CDR1 SGHTA and CDR2 FQGTGA come from the germline V gene. The CDR3 DNA sequence: TGTGCCAGCAGCTTACAAACCGGACTAGTTAGGATGGGCTCCTACAATGAGCAGTTCTTC. This encodes CASSLQTGLVRMGSYNEQFF.

The chain joins TRBV21-1 to TRBJ2-7; the D call of TRBD2 is as the table states it, not checked on the DNA. TRBV21-1 corresponds to a pseudogene. This CDR3 region has 19 residues. CDR3 coding DNA: TGTGCCAGCAGCAAAGTGGGCGCGAAGCGGGCTAAGAGCTCCTACGAGCAGTACGTC. This translates into CASSKVGAKRAKSSYEQYV.

The chain recombines TRBV5-4 with TRBJ2-5, with a tentative D call TRBD2 (6 bases). V shed 2 bases and J shed 1 base, with 6 bases lying between them. CDR3 length: 13 amino acids. In germline, CDR1 is SGHNT, CDR2 YYREEE (reference sequence). DNA for the CDR3: TGTGCCAGCAGCTTACTAGCCCAAGAGACCCAGTACTTC. This encodes CASSLLAQETQYF.